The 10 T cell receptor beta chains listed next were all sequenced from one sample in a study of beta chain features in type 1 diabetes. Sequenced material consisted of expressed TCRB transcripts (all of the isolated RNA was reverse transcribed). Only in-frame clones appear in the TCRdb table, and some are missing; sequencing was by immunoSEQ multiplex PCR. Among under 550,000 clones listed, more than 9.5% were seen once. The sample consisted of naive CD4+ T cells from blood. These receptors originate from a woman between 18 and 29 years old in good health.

The CDR3 region is CASSEGTSGINEQFF. The CDR3 coding sequence is TGTGCCAGCAGTGAGGGGACTAGCGGGATTAATGAGCAGTTCTTC. The chain recombines TRBV27 with TRBJ2-1, with 13 positions matching TRBD2. With 5 bases clipped from V and 7 bases from J, the junction kept 5 bases outside the gene matches. This CDR3 comprises 15 residues. Germline V CDR1 and CDR2: MNHEY, SMNVEV (reference sequence).

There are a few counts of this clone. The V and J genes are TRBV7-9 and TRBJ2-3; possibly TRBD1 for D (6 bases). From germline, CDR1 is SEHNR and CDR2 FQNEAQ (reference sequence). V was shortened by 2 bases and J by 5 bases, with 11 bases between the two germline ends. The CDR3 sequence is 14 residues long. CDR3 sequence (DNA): TGTGCCAGCAGCTTACTGGGGGCTATAGATACGCAGTATTTT. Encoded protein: CASSLLGAIDTQYF.

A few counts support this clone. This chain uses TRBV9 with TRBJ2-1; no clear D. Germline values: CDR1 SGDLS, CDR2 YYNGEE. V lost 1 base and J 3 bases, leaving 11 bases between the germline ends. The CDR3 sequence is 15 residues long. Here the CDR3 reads CASSVLGLGYNEQFF. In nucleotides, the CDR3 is TGTGCCAGCAGCGTATTAGGGTTGGGCTACAATGAGCAGTTCTTC. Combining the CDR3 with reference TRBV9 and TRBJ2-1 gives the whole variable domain DSGVTQTPKHLITATGQRVTLRCSPRSGDLSVYWYQQSLDQGLQFLIQYYNGEERAKGNILERFSAQQFPDLHSELNLSSLELGDSALYFCASSVLGLGYNEQFFGPGTRLTVL.

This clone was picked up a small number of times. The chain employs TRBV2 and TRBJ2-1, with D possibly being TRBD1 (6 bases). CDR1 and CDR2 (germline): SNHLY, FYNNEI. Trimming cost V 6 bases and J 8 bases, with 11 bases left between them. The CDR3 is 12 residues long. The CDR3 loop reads CASSRDIDEQFF. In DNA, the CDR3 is TGTGCCAGCAGCCGGGACATCGATGAGCAGTTCTTC.

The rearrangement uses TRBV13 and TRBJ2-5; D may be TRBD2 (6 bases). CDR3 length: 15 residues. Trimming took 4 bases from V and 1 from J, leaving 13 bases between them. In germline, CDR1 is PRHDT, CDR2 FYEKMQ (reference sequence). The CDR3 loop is CASSSRRGPQETQYF. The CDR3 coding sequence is TGTGCCAGCAGCTCCAGGAGGGGTCCCCAAGAGACCCAGTACTTC.

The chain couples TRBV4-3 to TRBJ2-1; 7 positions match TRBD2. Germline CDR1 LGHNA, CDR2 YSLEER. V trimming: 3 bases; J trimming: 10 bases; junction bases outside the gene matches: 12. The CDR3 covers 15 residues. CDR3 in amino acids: CASSHGLDRRGEQFF. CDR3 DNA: TGCGCCAGCAGCCACGGACTAGACCGGCGTGGGGAGCAGTTCTTC.

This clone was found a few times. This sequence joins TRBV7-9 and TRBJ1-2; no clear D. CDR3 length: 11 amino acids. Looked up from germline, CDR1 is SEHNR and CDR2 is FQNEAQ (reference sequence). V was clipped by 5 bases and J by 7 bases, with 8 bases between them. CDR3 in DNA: TGTGCCAGCAGCCGCCTGGGTGGCTACACCTTC. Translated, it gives CASSRLGGYTF.

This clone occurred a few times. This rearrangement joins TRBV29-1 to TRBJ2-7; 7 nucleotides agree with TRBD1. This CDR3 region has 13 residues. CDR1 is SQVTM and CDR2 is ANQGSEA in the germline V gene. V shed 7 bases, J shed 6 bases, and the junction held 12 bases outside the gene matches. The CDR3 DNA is TGCAGCGCCCGGCCCGACAGGGCTAGCGAGCAGTACTTC. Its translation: CSARPDRASEQYF.

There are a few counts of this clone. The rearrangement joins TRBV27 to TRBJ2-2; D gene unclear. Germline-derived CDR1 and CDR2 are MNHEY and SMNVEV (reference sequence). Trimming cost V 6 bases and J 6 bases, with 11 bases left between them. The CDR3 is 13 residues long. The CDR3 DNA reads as TGTGCCAGCAGGAAAGGGTCGGCCGGGGAGCTGTTTTTT. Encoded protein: CASRKGSAGELFF.

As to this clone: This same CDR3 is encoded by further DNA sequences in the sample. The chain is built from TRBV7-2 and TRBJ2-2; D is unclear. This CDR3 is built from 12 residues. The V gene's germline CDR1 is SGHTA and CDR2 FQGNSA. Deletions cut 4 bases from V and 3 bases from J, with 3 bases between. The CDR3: CASSSYTGELFF. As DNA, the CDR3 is TGTGCCAGCAGCTCATACACCGGGGAGCTGTTTTTT.